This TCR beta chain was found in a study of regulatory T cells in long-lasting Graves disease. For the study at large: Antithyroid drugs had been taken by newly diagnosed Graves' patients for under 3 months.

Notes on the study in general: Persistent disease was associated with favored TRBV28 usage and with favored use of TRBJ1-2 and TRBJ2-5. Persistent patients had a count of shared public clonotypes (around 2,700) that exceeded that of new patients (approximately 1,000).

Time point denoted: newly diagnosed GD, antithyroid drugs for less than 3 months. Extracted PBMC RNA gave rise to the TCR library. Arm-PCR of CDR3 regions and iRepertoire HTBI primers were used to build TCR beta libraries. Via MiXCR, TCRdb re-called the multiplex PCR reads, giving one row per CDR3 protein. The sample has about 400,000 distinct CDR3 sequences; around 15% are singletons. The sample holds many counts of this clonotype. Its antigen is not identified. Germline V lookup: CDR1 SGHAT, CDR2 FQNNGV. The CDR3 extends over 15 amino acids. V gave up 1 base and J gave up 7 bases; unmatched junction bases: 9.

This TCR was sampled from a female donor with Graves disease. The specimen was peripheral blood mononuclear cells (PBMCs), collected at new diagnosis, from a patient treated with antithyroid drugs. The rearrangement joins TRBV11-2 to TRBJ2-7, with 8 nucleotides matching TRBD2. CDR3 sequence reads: CASSLVSGRGREQYF. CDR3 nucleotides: TGTGCCAGCAGCTTAGTCTCCGGGAGGGGGAGGGAGCAGTACTTC.